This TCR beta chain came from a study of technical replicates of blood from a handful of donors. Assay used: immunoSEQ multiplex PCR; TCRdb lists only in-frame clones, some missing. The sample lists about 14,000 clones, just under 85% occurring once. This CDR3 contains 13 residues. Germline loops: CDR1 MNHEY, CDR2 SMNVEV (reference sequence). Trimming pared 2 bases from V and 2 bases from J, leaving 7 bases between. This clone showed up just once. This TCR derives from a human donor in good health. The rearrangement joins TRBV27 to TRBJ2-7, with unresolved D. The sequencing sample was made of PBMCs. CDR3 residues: CASSLLGAYEQYF. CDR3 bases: TGTGCCAGCAGTTTACTCGGAGCCTACGAGCAGTACTTC.